This record covers a single TCR beta chain. The sample is drawn from a study of blood T cell repertoires in COVID-19. Only in-frame clones appear in the TCRdb table, and some are missing; sequencing was by immunoSEQ multiplex PCR. The sample lists 35,000 to 50,000 clones, approximately 85% occurring once. V shed 1 base, J shed 3 bases, and the junction held 5 bases outside the gene matches. Germline CDR1 SGHTS, CDR2 YDEGEE. CDR3 size: 15 residues. The chain is built from TRBV5-8 and TRBJ2-7, with TRBD2 matching over 9 bases. Sample: peripheral blood. The clonotype comes from a human donor in a cohort sampled during active COVID-19. The CDR3 region has the DNA TGTGCCAGCAGCTTGTATGGGACTAGCCTCTACGAGCAGTACTTC. Translating gives CASSLYGTSLYEQYF.